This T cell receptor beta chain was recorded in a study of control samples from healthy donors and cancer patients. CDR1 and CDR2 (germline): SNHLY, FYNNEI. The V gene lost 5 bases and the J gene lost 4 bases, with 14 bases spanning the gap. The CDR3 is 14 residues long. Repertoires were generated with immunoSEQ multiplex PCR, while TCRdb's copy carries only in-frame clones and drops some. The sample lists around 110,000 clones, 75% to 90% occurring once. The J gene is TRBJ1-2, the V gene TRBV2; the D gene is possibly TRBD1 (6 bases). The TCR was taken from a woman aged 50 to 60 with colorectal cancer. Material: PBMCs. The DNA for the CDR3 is TGTGCCAGCAGTAGGACAGCGGAAGGCTATGGCTACACCTTC. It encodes CASSRTAEGYGYTF.